This T cell receptor beta chain was sequenced for a study of T cell repertoires and Cas9 in healthy adults. This clone was recorded only once. Profiled with immunoSEQ multiplex PCR; TCRdb holds only in-frame clones, not every one. This table has some 20,000 clones, roughly 89% appearing once. The CDR3 length is 15 residues. Trimming removed 6 bases from V and 0 bases from J; junction bases left unmatched: 5. Germline CDR1 is MDHEN and CDR2 is SYDVKM. The specimen was CD4+ effector T cells (CD127+, CD25-, CD137-, CD154-) from PBMCs; culture status not recorded. The receptor was isolated from a human donor in good health. V gene TRBV28 combines with J gene TRBJ2-7; 10 bases agree with TRBD1. The chain's CDR3 is CASRAGTGVSYEQYF. The CDR3 DNA follows: TGTGCCAGCAGGGCCGGGACAGGGGTCTCCTACGAGCAGTACTTC. Using reference TRBV28 and TRBJ2-7 for the parts outside the CDR3, the full variable domain is DVKVTQSSRYLVKRTGEKVFLECVQDMDHENMFWYRQDPGLGLRLIYFSYDVKMKEKGDIPEGYSVSREKKERFSLILESASTNQTSMYLCASRAGTGVSYEQYFGPGTRLTVT.